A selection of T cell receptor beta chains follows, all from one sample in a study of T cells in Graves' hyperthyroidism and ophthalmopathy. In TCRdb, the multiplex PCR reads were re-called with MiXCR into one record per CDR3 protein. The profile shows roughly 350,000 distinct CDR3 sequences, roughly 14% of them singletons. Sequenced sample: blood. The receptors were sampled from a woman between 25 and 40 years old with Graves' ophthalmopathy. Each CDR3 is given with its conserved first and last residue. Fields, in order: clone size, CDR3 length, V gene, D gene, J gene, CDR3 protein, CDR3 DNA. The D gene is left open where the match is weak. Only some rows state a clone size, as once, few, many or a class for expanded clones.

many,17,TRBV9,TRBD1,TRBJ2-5,CASSVGPGQGAGETQYF,TGTGCCAGCAGCGTAGGACCGGGGCAGGGGGCTGGAGAGACCCAGTACTTC
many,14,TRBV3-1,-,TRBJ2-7,CASSDVGGSYEQYF,TGTGCCAGCAGTGACGTGGGCGGCTCCTACGAGCAGTACTTC
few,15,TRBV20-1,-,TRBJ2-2,CSAKDRSKNTGELFF,TGCAGTGCTAAAGACAGGAGCAAGAACACCGGGGAGCTGTTTTTT
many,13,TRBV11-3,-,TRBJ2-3,CASRPPDSDTQYF,TGTGCCAGCAGACCACCCGATTCAGATACGCAGTATTTT
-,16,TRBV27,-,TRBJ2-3,CASSLGFRINTDTQYF,TGTGCCAGCAGTTTAGGCTTCAGGATAAACACAGATACGCAGTATTTT
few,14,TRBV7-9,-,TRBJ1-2,CASSPLGLIYGYTF,TGTGCCAGCAGCCCCCTAGGACTGATCTATGGCTACACCTTC
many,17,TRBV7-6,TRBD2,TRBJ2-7,CASSVIGGGTTLGEQYF,TGTGCCAGCAGCGTAATTGGGGGAGGGACTACTCTGGGGGAGCAGTACTTC
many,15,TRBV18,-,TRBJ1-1,CASSDPSGRNTEAFF,TGTGCCAGCTCAGATCCTTCGGGGAGGAACACTGAAGCTTTCTTT
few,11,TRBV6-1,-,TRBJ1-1,CASRPTSEAFF,TGTGCCAGCAGACCCACAAGTGAAGCTTTCTTT
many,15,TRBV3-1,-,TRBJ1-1,CASSQDRVGDTEAFF,TGTGCCAGCAGCCAAGACAGGGTCGGGGACACTGAAGCTTTCTTT
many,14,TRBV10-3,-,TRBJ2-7,CAIGDTGYGDEQYF,TGTGCCATCGGAGACACAGGGTATGGCGACGAGCAGTACTTC
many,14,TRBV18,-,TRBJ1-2,CASSPGDNRNGYTF,TGTGCCAGCTCCCCCGGGGACAACCGGAATGGCTACACCTTC
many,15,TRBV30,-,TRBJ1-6,CAWSRAGFNNSPLHF,TGTGCCTGGAGTAGGGCGGGCTTCAATAATTCACCCCTCCACTTT
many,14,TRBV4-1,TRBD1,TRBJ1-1,CASSQVGGVTEAFF,TGCGCCAGCAGCCAAGTAGGGGGCGTCACTGAAGCTTTCTTT
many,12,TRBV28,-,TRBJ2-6,CASTSGANVLTF,TGTGCCAGTACCTCTGGGGCCAACGTCCTGACTTTC
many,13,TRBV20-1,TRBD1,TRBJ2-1,CSATPGTGGEQFF,TGCAGTGCTACGCCCGGGACAGGGGGTGAGCAGTTCTTC
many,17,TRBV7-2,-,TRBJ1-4,CASTTFLQGATNEKLFF,TGTGCCAGCACCACCTTCCTCCAGGGAGCAACTAATGAAAAACTGTTTTTT
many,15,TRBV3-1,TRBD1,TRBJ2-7,CASSPLGTGGDEQYF,TGTGCCAGCAGCCCTCTCGGGACAGGGGGCGACGAGCAGTACTTC
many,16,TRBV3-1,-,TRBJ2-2,CASSQDRMGYTGELFF,TGTGCCAGCAGCCAGGACAGAATGGGGTACACCGGGGAGCTGTTTTTT
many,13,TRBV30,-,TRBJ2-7,CAWSVKASYEQYF,TGTGCCTGGAGTGTAAAGGCAAGCTACGAGCAGTACTTC
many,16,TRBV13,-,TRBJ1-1,CASSLGPIRGVTEAFF,TGTGCCAGCAGCTTAGGGCCCATTCGGGGGGTCACTGAAGCTTTCTTT
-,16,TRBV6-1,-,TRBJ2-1,CASSDSFTGGGHEQFF,TGTGCCAGCAGTGACTCCTTCACAGGGGGAGGGCATGAGCAGTTCTTC
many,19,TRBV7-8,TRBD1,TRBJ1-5,CTSSLMSMSGQGLKMPQHF,TGTACCAGCAGCTTGATGTCAATGTCCGGACAGGGCTTAAAAATGCCCCAGCATTTT
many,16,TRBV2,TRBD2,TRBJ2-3,CASSVSLAGMTDTQYF,TGTGCCAGCAGTGTCTCACTAGCGGGAATGACAGATACGCAGTATTTT
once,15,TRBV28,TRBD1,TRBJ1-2,CASSLYLDRVRGYTF,TGTGCCAGCAGTTTATACCTCGACAGGGTACGTGGCTACACCTTC
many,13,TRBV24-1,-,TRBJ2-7,CATSSPETYEQYF,TGTGCCACCAGTTCCCCAGAGACCTACGAGCAGTACTTC
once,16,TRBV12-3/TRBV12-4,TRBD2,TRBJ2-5,CASRRTSVGRQETQYF,TGTGCCAGCAGAAGGACTAGCGTGGGTAGACAAGAGACCCAGTACTTC
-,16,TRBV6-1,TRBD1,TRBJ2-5,CASSVLTGGLGETQYF,TGTGCCAGCAGCGTATTGACAGGGGGCTTGGGGGAGACCCAGTACTTC
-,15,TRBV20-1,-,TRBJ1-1,CSAPGEGPENTEAFF,TGCAGTGCTCCCGGGGAGGGACCGGAGAACACTGAAGCTTTCTTT
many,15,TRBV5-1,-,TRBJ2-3,CASSLDTGPTDTQYF,TGCGCCAGCAGCTTGGATACAGGACCGACGGATACGCAGTATTTT
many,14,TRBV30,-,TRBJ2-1,CASRTVSSYNEQFF,TGTGCCTCTCGGACGGTGAGCTCCTACAATGAGCAGTTCTTC
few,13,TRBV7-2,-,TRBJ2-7,CASSESGSYEQYF,TGTGCCAGCAGTGAGAGCGGCTCCTACGAGCAGTACTTC
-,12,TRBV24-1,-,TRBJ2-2,CATSEVTGRLFF,TGTGCCACCAGTGAAGTCACGGGGAGGCTGTTTTTT